These 23 T cell receptor beta chains were all obtained from the same sample, sequenced in a study of identical twins. Each CDR3 protein is one row after TCRdb ran MiXCR on the 5' RACE reads. Among about 660,000 distinct CDR3 sequences listed, approximately 9% were seen once. These data were likewise used in another study, on yellow fever vaccine responses in identical twins.

Sequencing used PBMCs. The receptors shown here come from a woman aged 18-35 years in good health.

V is TRBV7-9 and J is TRBJ1-1; no clear D. Trimming removed 4 bases at V and 3 bases at J, with 15 bases between. Per germline, CDR1 SEHNR and CDR2 FQNEAQ (reference sequence). This CDR3 comprises 15 residues. Here the CDR3 DNA reads TGTGCCAGCAGCTCCCACCCTGTACGAGACACTGAAGCTTTCTTT. Protein: CASSSHPVRDTEAFF.

V and J are TRBV7-9 and TRBJ2-3; unclear D gene. Per germline, CDR1 SEHNR and CDR2 FQNEAQ (reference sequence). V was clipped by 3 bases and J by 2 bases, with 6 bases between them. The CDR3 sequence is 13 residues long. The CDR3 loop is CASSFDITDTQYF. CDR3 sequence (DNA): TGTGCCAGCAGCTTCGACATCACAGATACGCAGTATTTT. The whole variable domain, filled in from reference TRBV7-9 and TRBJ2-3, reads DTGVSQNPRHKITKRGQNVTFRCDPISEHNRLYWYRQTLGQGPEFLTYFQNEAQLEKSRLLSDRFSAERPKGSFSTLEIQRTEQGDSAMYLCASSFDITDTQYFGPGTRLTVL.

This clonotype turned up a few times. The chain has TRBV7-2 and TRBJ2-1, with a possible D match to TRBD1 (6 bases). V lost 6 bases to trimming and J lost 8 bases, with 14 bases between them. CDR3 length: 13 residues. Germline CDR1 SGHTA, CDR2 FQGNSA. The CDR3 loop reads CASRKTGFYEQFF. The CDR3 DNA sequence: TGTGCCAGCAGAAAAACAGGGTTCTATGAGCAGTTCTTC.

This clonotype was counted ten times or more. The chain is built from TRBV6-2 or TRBV6-3 and TRBJ2-7; perhaps D is TRBD1 or TRBD2 (5 bases each). Germline V gives CDR1 MNHEY, CDR2 SVGEGT. This CDR3 has 13 residues. Trimming took off 6 bases at V and 7 bases at J, with 16 bases between the two ends. The CDR3 reads CASRRDPVGEQYF. In nucleotides, the CDR3 is TGTGCCAGCAGAAGGGACCCCGTTGGGGAGCAGTACTTC.

The chain has TRBV28 and TRBJ2-3; weak D call: TRBD1 (6 bases). V was clipped by 2 bases and J by 4 bases, with 25 bases between them. CDR1 and CDR2 (germline): MDHEN, SYDVKM. The CDR3 loop spans 19 amino acids. CDR3 residues: CASSLLVSGQLYPPDTQYF. CDR3 coding DNA: TGTGCCAGCAGTTTACTTGTTTCGGGACAACTTTACCCCCCAGATACGCAGTATTTT. The entire variable domain, with the rest obtained from reference TRBV28 and TRBJ2-3, is as follows: DVKVTQSSRYLVKRTGEKVFLECVQDMDHENMFWYRQDPGLGLRLIYFSYDVKMKEKGDIPEGYSVSREKKERFSLILESASTNQTSMYLCASSLLVSGQLYPPDTQYFGPGTRLTVL.

This clonotype was observed many times. The chain is built from TRBV15 and TRBJ2-1, with a tentative D call TRBD1 (7 bases). The germline V gene has CDR1 LNHNV and CDR2 YYDKDF (reference sequence). V lost 4 bases and J 0 bases, leaving 13 bases between the germline ends. The CDR3 is 16 residues long. The DNA for the CDR3 is TGTGCCACCAGCATTGCGGGACAGAGCTCCTACAATGAGCAGTTCTTC. This gives the protein CATSIAGQSSYNEQFF.

This clonotype has ten or more counts. The V gene is TRBV12-3 or TRBV12-4, the J gene TRBJ2-4; no clear D. V was pared by 6 bases and J by 3 bases, with 12 bases between. This CDR3 comprises 14 residues. The CDR3 is CASSMRLDKNIQYF. The CDR3 DNA is TGTGCCAGCAGCATGAGGTTGGACAAAAACATTCAGTACTTC.

The table lists this clonotype with a few counts. The chain recombines TRBV20-1 with TRBJ2-1; D perhaps matches TRBD2 (6 bases). The CDR3 totals 13 residues. Germline CDR1 is DFQATT and CDR2 is SNEGSKA (reference sequence). The CDR3 sequence: CRLGGARGNEQFF. The CDR3 DNA reads as TGCAGGCTAGGAGGGGCAAGAGGGAATGAGCAGTTCTTC.

This clonotype was counted a few times. V gene TRBV7-3 combines with J gene TRBJ2-5; tentatively, D is TRBD2 (5 bases). Looked up from germline, CDR1 is SGHTA and CDR2 is FQGTGA. V lost 1 base, J lost 5 bases, and 11 bases lay in between. The CDR3 runs to 14 residues. As DNA, the CDR3 is TGTGCCAGCAGCTTAAACTCCGGGATGGAGACCCAGTACTTC. This gives the protein CASSLNSGMETQYF.

This clonotype was counted only a few times. The genes are TRBV12-5 and TRBJ2-6; TRBD1 matches 8 bases. J lost 1 base, V lost 5 bases, and 7 bases had no gene match. From germline, CDR1 is LGHNT and CDR2 FRNRAP. This CDR3 comprises 17 residues. The CDR3 reads CASGLGQDDSGANVLTF. The DNA of the CDR3 is TGTGCTAGTGGTCTGGGACAGGACGATTCTGGGGCCAACGTCCTGACTTTC. Full variable domain (remainder filled in from reference TRBV12-5 and TRBJ2-6): DARVTQTPRHKVTEMGQEVTMRCQPILGHNTVFWYRQTMMQGLELLAYFRNRAPLDDSGMPKDRFSAEMPDATLATLKIQPSEPRDSAVYFCASGLGQDDSGANVLTFGAGSRLTVL.

This clonotype occurred a few times. CDR3 sequence: CSARAGVGQPQHF. The CDR3 DNA reads TGCAGTGCTAGAGCAGGGGTCGGCCAGCCCCAGCATTTT. The J gene is TRBJ1-5, the V gene TRBV20-1, with D maybe TRBD1 (6 bases). The ends were cut back, 1 base at V and 7 bases at J, with 11 bases in the middle. CDR1 and CDR2 (germline): DFQATT, SNEGSKA (reference sequence). The CDR3 is made up of 13 amino acids.

This clonotype was seen only a few times. V gene TRBV20-1 combines with J gene TRBJ2-5; D possibly matches TRBD1 or TRBD2 (5 bases each). Trimming removed 2 bases from V and 2 bases from J, with 12 bases in between. This CDR3 has 14 residues. Germline CDR1 reads DFQATT; CDR2 reads SNEGSKA (reference sequence). CDR3 region: CSARIGARQETQYF. The CDR3, as DNA: TGCAGTGCTAGAATCGGGGCGCGGCAAGAGACCCAGTACTTC.

The chain combines TRBV5-1 with TRBJ2-1; D perhaps matches TRBD2 (7 bases). V was pared by 6 bases and J by 5 bases, with 15 bases between. Germline-derived CDR1 and CDR2 are SGHRS and YFSETQ. This CDR3 is 14 amino acids long. The CDR3 loop is CASKRDNLNNEQFF. The DNA of the CDR3 is TGCGCCAGCAAGCGGGACAATCTAAACAATGAGCAGTTCTTC.

The chain's CDR3 is CASSLYNRAPPHIKFYEQYF. Here the CDR3 DNA reads TGTGCCAGCAGCTTATACAACAGGGCCCCCCCCCACATCAAGTTCTACGAGCAGTACTTC. The rearrangement joins TRBV11-2 to TRBJ2-7; TRBD1 might be the D (6 bases). This CDR3 spans 20 amino acids. CDR1 and CDR2 from the germline V gene are SGHAT and FQNNGV. The V end lost 2 bases, the J end lost 3 bases, and 29 bases lay between the germline ends.

This clonotype turned up a few times. The chain recombines TRBV18 with TRBJ2-2; D is undetermined. In germline, CDR1 is KGHSH, CDR2 LQKENI. The CDR3 sequence is 16 residues long. V was shortened by 1 base and J by 0 bases, with 9 bases between the two germline ends. CDR3 in amino acids: CASSPRVGTNTGELFF. The DNA of the CDR3 is TGTGCCAGCTCACCACGGGTAGGAACGAACACCGGGGAGCTGTTTTTT.

The rearrangement uses TRBV7-9 and TRBJ2-5, with TRBD2 matching 10 bases. Germline assignment: CDR1 SEHNR and CDR2 FQNEAQ (reference sequence). The CDR3 extends over 15 amino acids. V lost 5 bases and J lost 5; bases outside the gene matches: 8. DNA for the CDR3: TGTGCCAGCAGCCCAGACGGGACTAGCGATGAGACCCAGTACTTC. The encoded protein is CASSPDGTSDETQYF.

In this sample, this clonotype turned up a few times. This chain connects TRBV4-3 to TRBJ2-1; D is unclear. V was pared by 0 bases and J by 8 bases, with 8 bases between. The CDR3 has 13 residues. Germline CDR1 and CDR2: LGHNA and YSLEER. CDR3 nucleotides: TGCGCCAGCAGCCAAGATCGAAGCCATGAGCAGTTCTTC. This gives the protein CASSQDRSHEQFF.

V is TRBV28 and J is TRBJ2-4, with TRBD1 identical over 9 bases. CDR1 is MDHEN, CDR2 SYDVKM, per germline. V gave up 6 bases and J gave up 2 bases; unmatched junction bases: 8. This CDR3 region has 16 residues. The CDR3 region is CASRATGGKSKNIQYF. CDR3 sequence (DNA): TGTGCCAGCAGAGCTACAGGGGGCAAATCCAAAAACATTCAGTACTTC.

In its sample, this clonotype was seen many times. This sequence joins TRBV29-1 and TRBJ2-2; D is perhaps TRBD1 (6 bases). CDR3 length: 11 residues. V dropped 6 bases and J dropped 6 bases, with 8 bases sitting between them. The germline CDR1 and CDR2 sequences are SQVTM and ANQGSEA. CDR3 coding DNA: TGCAGCGTACAGGGCTCCGGGGAGCTGTTTTTT. Translating gives CSVQGSGELFF.

This clonotype turned up a few times. The genes are TRBV4-3 and TRBJ2-7; D is ambiguous. The V end lost 0 bases, the J end lost 3 bases, and 6 bases lay between the germline ends. This CDR3 region has 13 residues. The germline V gene encodes CDR1 LGHNA and CDR2 YSLEER. CDR3 sequence (DNA): TGCGCCAGCAGCCAAGACAAGGGCTACGAGCAGTACTTC. Translated: CASSQDKGYEQYF.

This clonotype came up many times. The chain has TRBV12-3 or TRBV12-4 and TRBJ1-2, with D maybe TRBD1 (5 bases). This CDR3 is built from 13 residues. V lost 3 bases to trimming and J lost 6 bases, with 11 bases between them. CDR3: CASSFDGGDGYTF. Written as DNA, the CDR3 is TGTGCCAGCAGTTTCGACGGAGGGGATGGCTACACCTTC.

V and J are TRBV7-8 and TRBJ2-1; D unclear. This CDR3 comprises 12 residues. Trimming took 4 bases from V and 8 from J, leaving 9 bases between them. Germline V gives CDR1 SGHVS, CDR2 FQNEAQ. DNA of the CDR3: TGTGCCAGCAGCTCCGGATATTATGAGCAGTTCTTC. Protein product: CASSSGYYEQFF.

This clonotype was seen only a few times. In DNA form, the CDR3 reads TGTGCCAGCTCACCTGGGACAGGGGACCACGAGCAGTACTTC. Translating it yields CASSPGTGDHEQYF. The chain employs TRBV18 and TRBJ2-7, with TRBD1 identical over 10 bases. V lost 3 bases and J lost 5; bases outside the gene matches: 4. Per germline, CDR1 KGHSH and CDR2 LQKENI. The CDR3 contains 14 residues.